The clone carrying this T cell receptor (beta chain) showed up many times. Time point of the sample: patch test 1, 2 weeks after DPC sensitization. Treatment indicated: therapeutic diphenylcyclopropenone sensitization with weekly scalp DPC. Unfractionated whole blood yielded the extracted total RNA. The source of the sample is a study of human T cells and chemical hapten exposure. TCRdb re-called the RACE reads through MiXCR, storing one row per CDR3 protein. The profile shows fewer than 130,000 distinct CDR3 sequences, 11% of them singletons. The receptor comes from a woman in her thirties or forties with alopecia areata. Some clones in this sample may be carry-over from other donors' samples. This sample comprised whole blood, obtained in connection with sensitization to the hapten diphenylcyclopropenone (DPC).

In nucleotides, the CDR3 is TGTGCCAGCAGCCTTGAGCCCGGGACTAGCGGTTACAATGAGCAGTTCTTC. It specifies CASSLEPGTSGYNEQFF. The genes are TRBV9 and TRBJ2-1; TRBD2 aligns across 11 bases. The CDR3 sequence is 17 residues long. Germline V gene lookup returns CDR1 SGDLS and CDR2 YYNGEE. The V gene end was trimmed by 4 bases and the J gene end by 4 bases; junction bases not matched to a gene: 10.